Here is one T cell receptor (beta chain) with its context. The entry originates in a study of cytomegalovirus exposure and HLA in healthy donors. The PCR had 60 Vbeta and 13 Jbeta primers. Sequenced by immunoSEQ multiplex PCR; TCRdb stores in-frame clones only, minus some. This table has 100,000 to 150,000 clones, just over 75% appearing once. The CDR3 is 13 residues long. V was trimmed by 6 bases and J by 7 bases, leaving 16 bases between them. CDR1 and CDR2 (germline): MDHEN, SYDVKM. This chain joins TRBV28 and TRBJ2-7; D might be TRBD1 (5 bases). This clonotype was sampled from a woman aged 50 to 60 in good health and CMV-seronegative. Sequenced material: PBMCs. The CDR3 region is CASSPLPGREQYF. Written as DNA, the CDR3 is TGTGCCAGCAGCCCCCTTCCAGGGCGGGAGCAGTACTTC.